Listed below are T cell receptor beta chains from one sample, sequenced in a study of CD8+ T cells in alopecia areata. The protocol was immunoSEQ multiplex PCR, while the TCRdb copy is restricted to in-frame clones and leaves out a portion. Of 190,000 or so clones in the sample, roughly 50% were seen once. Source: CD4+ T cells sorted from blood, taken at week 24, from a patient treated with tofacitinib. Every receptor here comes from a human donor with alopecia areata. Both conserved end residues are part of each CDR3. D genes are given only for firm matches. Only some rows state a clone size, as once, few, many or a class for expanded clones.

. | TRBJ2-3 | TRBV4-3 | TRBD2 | TGCGCCAGCAGCCAAGATGTTAGCGGGGTGAGCACAGATACGCAGTATTTT | CASSQDVSGVSTDTQYF
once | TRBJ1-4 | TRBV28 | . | TGTGCCAGCAGTTCAGATGAAAAACTGTTTTTT | CASSSDEKLFF
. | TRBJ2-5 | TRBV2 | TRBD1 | TGTGCCAGCCTCTGGGACAGGGGAAAGACCCAGTACTTC | CASLWDRGKTQYF
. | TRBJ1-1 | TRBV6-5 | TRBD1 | TGTGCCAGCAGTTGGGGACAGGGTTGGGACACTGAAGCTTTCTTT | CASSWGQGWDTEAFF
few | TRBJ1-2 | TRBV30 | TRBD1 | TGTGCCTGGAGTGTAACCGGGACAGGGGTTGGCTACACCTTC | CAWSVTGTGVGYTF
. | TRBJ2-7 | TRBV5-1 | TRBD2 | TGCGCCAGCAGCTTTAGTATCGGGAGGTACGAGCAGTACTTC | CASSFSIGRYEQYF
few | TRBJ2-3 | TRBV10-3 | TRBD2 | TGTGCCATCAGTGAAGGCGGGGGGAGCACAGATACGCAGTATTTT | CAISEGGGSTDTQYF
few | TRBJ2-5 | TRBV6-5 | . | TGTGCCAGCAGTCCGACTACTACAGGAGGAGAGACCCAGTACTTC | CASSPTTTGGETQYF
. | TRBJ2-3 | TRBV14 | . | TGTGCCAGCAGCCTAAGGACGGGGCGGACTCGCACAGATACGCAGTATTTT | CASSLRTGRTRTDTQYF
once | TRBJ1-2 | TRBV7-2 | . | TGTGCCAGCCCCAGACTAGGACCGGCGAGTATCCCCACCTATGGCTACACCTTC | CASPRLGPASIPTYGYTF
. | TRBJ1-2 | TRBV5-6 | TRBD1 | TGTGCCAGCAGCCCGACAGCCCGGACAGGGGGCTATGGCTACACCTTC | CASSPTARTGGYGYTF
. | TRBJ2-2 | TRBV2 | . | TGTGCCAGCAGCGAACACGGGGAGCTGTTTTTT | CASSEHGELFF
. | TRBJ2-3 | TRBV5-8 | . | TGTGCCAGCAGCTTGGCCCCTCCTCTTGGAGGGTCAGATACGCAGTATTTT | CASSLAPPLGGSDTQYF
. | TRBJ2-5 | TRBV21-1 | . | TGTGCCAGCAGCAAAACCCCTCGGGTAAACGAGACCCAGTACTTC | CASSKTPRVNETQYF
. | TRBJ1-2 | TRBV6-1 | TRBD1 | TGTGCCGGGGAAACAGGGGGCTACGGCTACACCTTC | CAGETGGYGYTF
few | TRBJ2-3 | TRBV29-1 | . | TGCACAACTTCGGCCGAAACAGATACGCAGTATTTT | CTTSAETDTQYF
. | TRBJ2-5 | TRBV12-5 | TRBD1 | TGTGCTAGTGGGACCGGGACAGGGATCGAGACCCAGTACTTC | CASGTGTGIETQYF